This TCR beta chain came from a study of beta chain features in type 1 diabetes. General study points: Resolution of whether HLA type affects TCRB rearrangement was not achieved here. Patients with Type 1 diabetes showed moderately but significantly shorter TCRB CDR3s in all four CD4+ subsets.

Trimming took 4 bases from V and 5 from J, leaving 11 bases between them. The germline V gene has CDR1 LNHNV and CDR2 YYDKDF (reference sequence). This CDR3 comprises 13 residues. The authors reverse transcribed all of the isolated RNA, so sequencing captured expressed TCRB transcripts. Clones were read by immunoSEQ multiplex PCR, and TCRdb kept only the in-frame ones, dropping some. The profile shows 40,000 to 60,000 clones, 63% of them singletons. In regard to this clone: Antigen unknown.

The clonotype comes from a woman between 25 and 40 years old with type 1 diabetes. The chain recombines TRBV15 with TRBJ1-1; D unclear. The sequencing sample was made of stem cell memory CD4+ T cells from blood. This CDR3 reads CATSTLPRTEAFF. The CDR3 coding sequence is TGTGCCACCAGCACCCTCCCGAGAACTGAAGCTTTCTTT.